Listed here is a single T cell receptor beta chain. Treg sorting used a CD4+CD25+CD127-/low gate. CDR3 length: 13 amino acids. Germline V gives CDR1 MNHEY, CDR2 SVGAGI. Deletions cut 2 bases from V and 3 bases from J, with 7 bases between. Full-length variable regions came from constant-region reverse primers plus semi-nested Nested Universal Primer A PCR. MiXCR, applied by TCRdb to the 5' RACE reads, yields one record per CDR3 protein. The sample yields more than 55,000 distinct CDR3 sequences, 20% seen once. The chain has TRBV6-5 and TRBJ1-2; D is perhaps TRBD1 (5 bases). Material for sequencing was tumor-infiltrating Tregs sorted from the breast tumor. This clonotype originated in a female donor with breast cancer. CDR3 amino acids: CASSYGRDYGYTF. The CDR3 DNA is TGTGCCAGCAGTTACGGCAGGGACTATGGCTACACCTTC.